This paragraph covers one TCR beta chain sequence. CDR1 is SGHTA and CDR2 is FQGNSA in the germline V gene. CDR3 size: 14 residues. With V trimmed by 5 bases and J by 6 bases, 7 bases remained unmatched. This sample is drawn from a study of blood T cell repertoires in COVID-19. On the study more broadly: Some COVID-19 samples were acute and others convalescent; all came from the United States, Italy and Spain. From T cells, B-cell-depleted T cells, or PBMCs came the material, which was cDNA or gDNA.

Original processing notes: Scientists estimated how many nucleated cells there were by amplifying reference gene primers. The repertoire was sequenced with immunoSEQ multiplex PCR; TCRdb's copy has only in-frame clones and lacks some. V and J calls plus clone size are reproduced from that table; the DNA served to infer D and trimming. The sample has 60,000 or so clones, 85% to 90% seen once. The receptor comes from a human donor with active COVID-19. The donor label of this sample is uncertain. Sequencing was carried out using peripheral blood. The chain carries TRBV7-2 and TRBJ2-3; TRBD2 matches at 8 bases. CDR3 loop: CASSARAGGDTQYF. The CDR3 DNA reads as TGTGCCAGCAGCGCACGGGCGGGAGGCGATACGCAGTATTTT.